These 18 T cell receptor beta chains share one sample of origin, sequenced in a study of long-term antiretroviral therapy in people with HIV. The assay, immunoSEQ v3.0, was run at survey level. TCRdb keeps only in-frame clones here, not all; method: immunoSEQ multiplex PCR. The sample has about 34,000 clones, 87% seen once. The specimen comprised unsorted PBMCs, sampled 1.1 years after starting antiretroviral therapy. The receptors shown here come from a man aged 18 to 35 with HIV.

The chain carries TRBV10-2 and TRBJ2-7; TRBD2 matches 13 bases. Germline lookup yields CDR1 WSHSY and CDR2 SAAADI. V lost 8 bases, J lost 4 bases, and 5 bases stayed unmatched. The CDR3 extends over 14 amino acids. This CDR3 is CASGLAGEVYEQYF. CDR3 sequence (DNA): TGCGCCAGCGGACTAGCGGGAGAGGTATACGAGCAGTACTTC.

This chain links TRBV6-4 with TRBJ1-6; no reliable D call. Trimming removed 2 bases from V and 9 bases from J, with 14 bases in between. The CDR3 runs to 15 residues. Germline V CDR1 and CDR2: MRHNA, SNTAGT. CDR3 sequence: CASSDVGGSSSPLHF. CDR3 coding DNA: TGTGCCAGCAGTGACGTTGGTGGGTCTAGTTCACCCCTCCACTTT.

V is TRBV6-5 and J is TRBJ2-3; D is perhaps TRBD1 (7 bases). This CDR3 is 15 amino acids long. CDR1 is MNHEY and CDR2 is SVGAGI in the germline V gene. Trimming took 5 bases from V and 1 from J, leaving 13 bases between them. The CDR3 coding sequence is TGTGCCAGCAGTAGAGACAGGGAGGGCACAGATACGCAGTATTTT. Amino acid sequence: CASSRDREGTDTQYF.

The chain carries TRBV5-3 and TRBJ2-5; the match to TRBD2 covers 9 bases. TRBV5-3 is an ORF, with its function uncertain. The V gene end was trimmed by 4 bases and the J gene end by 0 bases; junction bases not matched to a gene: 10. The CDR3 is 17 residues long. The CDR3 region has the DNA TGTGCCAGAAGCCCCGTTGGTAGCGGGGGAGACCAAGAGACCCAGTACTTC. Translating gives CARSPVGSGGDQETQYF.

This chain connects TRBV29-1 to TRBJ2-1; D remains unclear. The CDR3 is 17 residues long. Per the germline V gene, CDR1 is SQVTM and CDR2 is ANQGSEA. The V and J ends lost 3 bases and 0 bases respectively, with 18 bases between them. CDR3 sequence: CSVDGVIGSSSYNEQFF. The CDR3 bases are TGCAGCGTTGATGGGGTTATCGGGTCCAGCTCCTACAATGAGCAGTTCTTC.

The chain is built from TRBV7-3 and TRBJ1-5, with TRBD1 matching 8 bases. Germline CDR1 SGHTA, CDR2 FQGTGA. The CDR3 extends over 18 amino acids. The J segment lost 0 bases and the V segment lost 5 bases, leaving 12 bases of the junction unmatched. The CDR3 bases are TGTGCCAGCAGCCCACGCACGACAGGGGTGGATAGCAATCAGCCCCAGCATTTT. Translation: CASSPRTTGVDSNQPQHF.

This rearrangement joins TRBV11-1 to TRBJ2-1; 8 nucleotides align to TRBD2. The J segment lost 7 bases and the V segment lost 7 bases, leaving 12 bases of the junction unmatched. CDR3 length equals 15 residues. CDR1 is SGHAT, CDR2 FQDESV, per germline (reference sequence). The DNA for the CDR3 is TGTGCCAGCACACTAGCGGACCTCGTGGGGAATGAGCAGTTCTTC. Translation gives CASTLADLVGNEQFF.

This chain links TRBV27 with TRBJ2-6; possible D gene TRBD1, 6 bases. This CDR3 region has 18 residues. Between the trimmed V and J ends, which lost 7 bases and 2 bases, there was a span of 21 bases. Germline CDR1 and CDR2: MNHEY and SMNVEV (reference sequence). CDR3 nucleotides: TGTGCCAGCACCTCGCTGCAGGCAGGGGAGACTGGGGCCAACGTCCTGACTTTC. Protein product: CASTSLQAGETGANVLTF. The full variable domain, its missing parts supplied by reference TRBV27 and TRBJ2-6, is EAQVTQNPRYLITVTGKKLTVTCSQNMNHEYMSWYRQDPGLGLRQIYYSMNVEVTDKGDVPEGYKVSRKEKRNFPLILESPSPNQTSLYFCASTSLQAGETGANVLTFGAGSRLTVL.

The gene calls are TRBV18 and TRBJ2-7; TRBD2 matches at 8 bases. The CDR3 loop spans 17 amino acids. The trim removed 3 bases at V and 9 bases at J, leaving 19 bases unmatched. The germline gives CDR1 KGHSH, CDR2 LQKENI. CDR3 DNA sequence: TGTGCCAGCTCACCTCGACAACTTTCCGACGGGAGGGCCGGGCAGTACTTC. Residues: CASSPRQLSDGRAGQYF.

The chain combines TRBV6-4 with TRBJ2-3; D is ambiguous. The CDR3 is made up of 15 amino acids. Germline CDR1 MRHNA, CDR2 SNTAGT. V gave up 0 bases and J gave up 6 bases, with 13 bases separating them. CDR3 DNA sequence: TGTGCCAGCAGTGACTCCACCTCTGCTCCTGATACGCAGTATTTT. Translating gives CASSDSTSAPDTQYF.

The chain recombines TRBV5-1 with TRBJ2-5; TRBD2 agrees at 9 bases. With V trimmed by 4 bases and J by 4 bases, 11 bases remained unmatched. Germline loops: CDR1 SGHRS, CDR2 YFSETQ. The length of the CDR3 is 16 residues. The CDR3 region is CASSHLAGGLGETQYF. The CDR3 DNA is TGCGCCAGCAGCCACCTGGCGGGGGGGCTAGGAGAGACCCAGTACTTC.

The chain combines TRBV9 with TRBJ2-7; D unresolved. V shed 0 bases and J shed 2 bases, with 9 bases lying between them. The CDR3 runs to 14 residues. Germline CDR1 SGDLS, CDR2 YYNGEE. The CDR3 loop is CASSVGRSAYEQYF. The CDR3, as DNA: TGTGCCAGCAGCGTAGGTCGGAGTGCCTACGAGCAGTACTTC.

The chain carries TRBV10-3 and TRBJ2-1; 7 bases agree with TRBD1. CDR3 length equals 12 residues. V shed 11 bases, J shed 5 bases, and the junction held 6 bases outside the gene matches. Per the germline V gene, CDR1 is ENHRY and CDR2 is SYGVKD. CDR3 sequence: CAGGRGNNEQFF. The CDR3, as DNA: TGTGCCGGGGGCAGGGGGAACAATGAGCAGTTCTTC.

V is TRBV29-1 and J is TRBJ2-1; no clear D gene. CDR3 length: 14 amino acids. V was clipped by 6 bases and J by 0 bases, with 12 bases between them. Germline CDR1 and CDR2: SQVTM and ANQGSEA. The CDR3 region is CSVESEISYNEQFF. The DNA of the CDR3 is TGCAGCGTCGAGAGCGAGATCTCCTACAATGAGCAGTTCTTC.

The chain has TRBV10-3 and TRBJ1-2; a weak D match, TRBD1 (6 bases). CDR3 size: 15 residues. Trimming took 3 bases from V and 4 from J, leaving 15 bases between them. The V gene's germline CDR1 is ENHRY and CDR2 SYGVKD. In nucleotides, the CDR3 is TGTGCCATCAGTGACTCGGGGGGGCAAGTCTATGGCTACACCTTC. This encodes CAISDSGGQVYGYTF.

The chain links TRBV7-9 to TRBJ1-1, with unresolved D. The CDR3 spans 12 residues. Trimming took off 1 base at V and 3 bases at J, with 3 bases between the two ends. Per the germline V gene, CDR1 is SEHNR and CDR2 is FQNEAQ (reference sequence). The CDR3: CASSLGYTEAFF. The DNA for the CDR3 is TGTGCCAGCAGCTTAGGCTACACTGAAGCTTTCTTT.

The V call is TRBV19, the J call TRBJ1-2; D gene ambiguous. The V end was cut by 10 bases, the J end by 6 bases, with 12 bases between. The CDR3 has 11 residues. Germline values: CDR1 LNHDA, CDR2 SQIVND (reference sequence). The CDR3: CATEKGDGYTF. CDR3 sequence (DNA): TGTGCCACCGAGAAGGGAGATGGCTACACCTTC.

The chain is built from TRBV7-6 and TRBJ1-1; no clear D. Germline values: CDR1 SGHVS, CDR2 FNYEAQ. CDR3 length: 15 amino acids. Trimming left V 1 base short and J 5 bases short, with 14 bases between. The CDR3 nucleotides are TGTGCCAGCAGCTTAGATTCGGGGAGTTGGACTGAAGCTTTCTTT. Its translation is CASSLDSGSWTEAFF.